This T cell receptor beta chain is from a study of vaccination effects on CD4 cells after COVID-19. About the research overall: Two-dose BNT162b2 or mRNA-1273 vaccination was given to participants.

With regard to this clone: What it recognizes is unknown.

The method was immunoSEQ multiplex PCR; TCRdb's version includes in-frame clones alone and lacks a portion of them. The sample has roughly 50,000 clones, 79% seen once. Before sequencing, viral peptide pools were used by the ViraFEST assay to expand antigen-specific CD4+ T cells. Having been cultured for less than 13 days, the cells underwent CD4+ T cell isolation. Nucleocapsid antibodies stayed negative before and after vaccination, showing no earlier SARS-CoV-2 infection. Both day 3 and day 7 saw half the medium replaced with IL-2 medium. The germline CDR1 and CDR2 sequences are SGHRS and YFSETQ. V dropped 4 bases and J dropped 5 bases, with 15 bases sitting between them. The CDR3 totals 14 residues. General study findings and limits: Marked clonal contraction was seen late after vaccination (in both infection- and vaccine-induced clones).

The sequence was collected from a human donor who received a COVID-19 vaccine. The sample in question was CD4+ T cells from PBMCs cultured with HCoV-OC43 spike peptides, obtained before COVID-19 vaccination. Subset of the sample: HCoV-OC43 spike overlapping peptide pool stimulation. The chain employs TRBV5-1 and TRBJ1-2, with D perhaps matching TRBD1 (6 bases). The CDR3 nucleotides are TGCGCCAGCAGCCGGGGGGGCAGTGATTATGGCTACACCTTC. Its protein is CASSRGGSDYGYTF.